This T cell receptor (beta chain) is drawn from a study of chemoradiotherapy in HPV16-positive cancers (dated by TCRdb to the early 2020s). For context, the study as a whole: Candidate HPV-specific T-cell clones and common TCR motifs were defined through functional T-cell assays on cells from two HPV16-positive patients. The candidate HPV-specific TCRs and motifs were subsequently tracked in TCR repertoires obtained from roughly 78 patients with HPV-related cancers. Whether T-cell immunity against the HPV oncoproteins E6 and E7 changes during chemoradiotherapy and whether survival is affected by this immunity were examined in the study.

Overall results and qualifications from the work: The functional definition of HPV-specific T cells came from only a couple of HPV16-positive patients, and the survival association was reported for HPV16-positive patients. Expansion of candidate HPV-specific clones and E7-related TCR motifs was observed in the tumor microenvironment during treatment, whereas no such expansion was observed for non-HPV-specific T cells. In HPV16-positive patients, expansion of HPV-responsive T cells during chemoradiotherapy was associated with improved recurrence-free survival.

Repertoires were sampled repeatedly over the course of chemoradiotherapy so that clonal expansion in the tumor microenvironment could be followed. V loses 4 bases, J loses 7 bases, and the germline ends lie 16 bases apart. For CDR1 and CDR2, the germline V gene lists SNHLY and FYNNEI. The CDR3, cysteine through phenylalanine, is 14 amino acids long. The retained sequence is limited to the CDR3, 42 bases, with the frame set at the first base. Library prep was done by the immunoSEQ multiplex PCR assay. TCRdb carries this immuneACCESS record with in-frame sequences only. Its versions omit some clonotypes, under half of them owing to an unresolved V gene in the studies checked, with the rest unexplained. The sample data list fewer than 40,000 clones, and roughly 77% of these were observed just once. The top ten clones comprise 4.5% to 5.5% of the sample. About this clone itself: There is no known antigen for this receptor. It has no much larger one-base neighbor in the sample; base qualities were not kept.

The TCR was taken from a human donor with HPV-associated anogenital cancer. The specimen was blood, collected from a patient who underwent chemoradiotherapy. The chain joins TRBV2 to TRBJ1-2; a weak D assignment points to TRBD1 (6 bases agree). CDR3 protein: CASSAFSGAGGYTF. The nucleotide sequence reads TGTGCCAGCAGTGCCTTCTCGGGGGCGGGTGGCTACACCTTC. The full variable domain, with segments outside the CDR3 supplied by the reference TRBV2 and TRBJ1-2 proteins, appears as EPEVTQTPSHQVTQMGQEVILRCVPISNHLYFYWYRQILGQKVEFLVSFYNNEISEKSEIFDDQFSVERPDGSNFTLKIRSTKLEDSAMYFCASSAFSGAGGYTFGSGTRLTVV.